This T cell receptor (beta chain) is drawn from a study of blood T cell repertoires in COVID-19 (dated by TCRdb to about 2020). Regarding the research as a whole: Samples covering the acute and convalescent phases of COVID-19 were provided by collaborators in the United States, Italy and Spain. The material from the prospective study consisted of cDNA or gDNA derived from T cells, B-cell-depleted T cells, or PBMCs. Subjects who had been exposed to COVID-19, were actively infected with it, or had recovered from it provided the deeply sampled blood TCRbeta repertoires that made up the dataset. The repertoires were made available in a free public database intended to serve as a resource for research on the immune response to SARS-CoV-2. Samples came from the ongoing ImmuneRACE study (first 160 participants) plus 1,254 subjects from 6 global collaborators. Sample metadata almost always included a de-identified subject ID, COVID-19 status, age in years and sex. Where available, HLA class I and class II types were obtained from metadata supplied by the sample provider rather than from assay-based typing. Overall study outcomes, separate from this receptor: The quantity of clinical and demographic metadata differed by source and by participant and was supplied without curation.

Each collaborating institution followed its own protocols to collect whole blood in K2EDTA tubes. Collaborator samples were shipped for TCRbeta analysis as frozen whole blood, isolated PBMCs, or DNA extracted from either sample type. TCRbeta CDR3 regions were amplified from genomic DNA using the immunoSEQ Assay, a bias-controlled multiplex PCR. The original pipeline was this. The number of nucleated cells in each sample was estimated from the amplification of reference gene primers within the assay. To quantify the absolute abundance of each unique TCRbeta CDR3 rearrangement, sequence reads were collapsed and filtered. For each sample, productive Simpson clonality was calculated as the square root of Simpson's diversity index over productive rearrangements. The source is immuneACCESS, and TCRdb retained only in-frame sequences with V and J called. Part of the clones is not carried over; for the studies checked, unresolved V genes explain less than half of this, and the remainder is unexplained. The V and J calls and clone size were taken over from that table, and D and trimming were inferred from the DNA. The sample table lists about 70,000 clones, roughly 86% of them with a count of one. In total, the top ten clones hold around 13% of the sample.

A remark on this clone: The antigen it recognizes is unknown. It has no much larger one-base neighbor in the sample; base qualities were not kept.

The sequenced material came from peripheral blood. The source is a woman aged 55 to 70 with acute or convalescent COVID-19.

The nucleotide sequence reads TGTGCCAGCAGCTCCTCGGGGGGACTCGTCTATGGCTACACCTTC. It translates as CASSSSGGLVYGYTF. The chain joins TRBV7-2 to TRBJ1-2; matching of 5 bases hints at TRBD1 as the D gene. The CDR3 holds 15 amino acids from the cysteine to the phenylalanine. Only the CDR3 DNA stays, 45 bases, in frame from base 1. CDR1 is given as SGHTA and CDR2 as FQGNSA, both from the germline V gene. V sheds 4 bases and J sheds 4 bases, leaving 16 bases between their ends.